This paragraph covers one T cell receptor beta chain sequence. What it recognizes is unknown. The data stem from a study of monozygotic twins with inflammatory bowel disease. Study results and caveats: Immunosuppressive treatments were not uniform, and this may have added variability to patient repertoires. Patients with IBD had less TCRbeta diversity (inverse Simpson) than their healthy co-twins.

The CDR3 extends over 15 amino acids. The germline V gene has CDR1 SGHVS and CDR2 FNYEAQ. UMIs incorporating a 6-nucleotide sample barcode were appended by means of template switching. TCRdb reprocessed the 5' RACE reads and reports one entry per CDR3 protein, with no DNA. The sample data list about 130,000 distinct CDR3 sequences. This rearrangement joins TRBV7-6 to TRBJ2-7; TCRdb's D gene call, TRBD2, goes unchecked for lack of DNA. The sequence was collected from a human donor with ulcerative colitis or Crohn's disease, or a healthy co-twin of an affected twin (not recorded which). Sequencing was done on a sample of blood. The CDR3 spells CASSLRAGPSYEQYF.